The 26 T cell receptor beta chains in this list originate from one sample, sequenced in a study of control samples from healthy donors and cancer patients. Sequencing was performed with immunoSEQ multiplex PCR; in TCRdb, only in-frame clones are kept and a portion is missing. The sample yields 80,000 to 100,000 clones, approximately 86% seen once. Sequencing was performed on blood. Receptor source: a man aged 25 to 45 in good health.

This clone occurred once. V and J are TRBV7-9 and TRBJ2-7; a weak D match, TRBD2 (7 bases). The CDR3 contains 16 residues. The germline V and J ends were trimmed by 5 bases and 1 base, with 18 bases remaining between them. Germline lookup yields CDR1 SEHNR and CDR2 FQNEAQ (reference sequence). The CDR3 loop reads CASSPRGLAESYEQYF. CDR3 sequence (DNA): TGTGCCAGCAGCCCGCGGGGGCTAGCGGAGTCCTACGAGCAGTACTTC.

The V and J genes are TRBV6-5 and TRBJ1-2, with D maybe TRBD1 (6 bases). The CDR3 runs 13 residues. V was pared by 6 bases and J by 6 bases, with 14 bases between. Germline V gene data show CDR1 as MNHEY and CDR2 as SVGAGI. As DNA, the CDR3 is TGTGCCAGCAGAGCCGGGGGCCCCCATGGCTACACCTTC. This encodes CASRAGGPHGYTF.

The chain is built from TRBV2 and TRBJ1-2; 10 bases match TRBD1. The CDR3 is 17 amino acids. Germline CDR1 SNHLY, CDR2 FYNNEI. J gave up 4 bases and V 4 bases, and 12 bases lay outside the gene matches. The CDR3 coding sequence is TGTGCCAGCAGTGCTGAAAACTTTGGACAGGGGGGCTATGGCTACACCTTC. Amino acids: CASSAENFGQGGYGYTF.

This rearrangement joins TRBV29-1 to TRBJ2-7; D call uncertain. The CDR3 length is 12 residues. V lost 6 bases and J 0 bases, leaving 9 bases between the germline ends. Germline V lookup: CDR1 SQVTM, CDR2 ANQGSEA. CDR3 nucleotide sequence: TGCAGCGTACGGGCAAGCTCCTACGAGCAGTACTTC. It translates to CSVRASSYEQYF.

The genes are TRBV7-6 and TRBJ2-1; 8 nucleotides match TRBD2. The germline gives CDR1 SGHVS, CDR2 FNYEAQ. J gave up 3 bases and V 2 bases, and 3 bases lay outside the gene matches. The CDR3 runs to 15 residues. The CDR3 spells CASSLSGSLYNEQFF. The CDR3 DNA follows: TGTGCCAGCAGCTTAAGCGGGAGTCTCTACAATGAGCAGTTCTTC.

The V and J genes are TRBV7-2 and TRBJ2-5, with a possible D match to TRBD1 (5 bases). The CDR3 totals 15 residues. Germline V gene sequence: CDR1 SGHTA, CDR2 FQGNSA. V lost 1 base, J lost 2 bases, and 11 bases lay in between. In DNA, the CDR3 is TGTGCCAGCAGCTTAGTTAGGGCAGGGCAAGAGACCCAGTACTTC. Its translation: CASSLVRAGQETQYF.

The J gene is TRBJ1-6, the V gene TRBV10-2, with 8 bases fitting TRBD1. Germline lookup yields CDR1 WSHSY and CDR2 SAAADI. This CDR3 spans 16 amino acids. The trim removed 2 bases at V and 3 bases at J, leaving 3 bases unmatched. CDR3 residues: CASSEGQGSYNSPLHF. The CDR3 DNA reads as TGCGCCAGCAGTGAGGGACAGGGCAGCTATAATTCACCCCTCCACTTT.

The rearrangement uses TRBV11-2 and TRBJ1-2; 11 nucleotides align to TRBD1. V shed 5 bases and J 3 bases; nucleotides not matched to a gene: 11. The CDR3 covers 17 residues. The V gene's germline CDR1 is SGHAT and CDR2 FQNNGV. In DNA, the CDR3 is TGTGCCAGCAGCCCCGGACAGGGGGCAATTAAAGACTATGGCTACACCTTC. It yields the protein CASSPGQGAIKDYGYTF.

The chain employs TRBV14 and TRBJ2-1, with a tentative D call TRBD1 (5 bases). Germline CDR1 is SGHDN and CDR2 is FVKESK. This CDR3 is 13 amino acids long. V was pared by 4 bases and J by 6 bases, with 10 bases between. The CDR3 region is CASSLWGSNEQFF. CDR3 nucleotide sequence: TGTGCCAGCAGCCTGTGGGGCTCCAATGAGCAGTTCTTC.

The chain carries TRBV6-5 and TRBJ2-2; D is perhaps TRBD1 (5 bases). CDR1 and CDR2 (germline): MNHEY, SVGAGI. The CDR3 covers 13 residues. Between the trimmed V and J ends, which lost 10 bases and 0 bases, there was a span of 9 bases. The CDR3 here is CAIQGPNTGELFF. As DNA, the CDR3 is TGTGCCATCCAGGGTCCGAACACCGGGGAGCTGTTTTTT.

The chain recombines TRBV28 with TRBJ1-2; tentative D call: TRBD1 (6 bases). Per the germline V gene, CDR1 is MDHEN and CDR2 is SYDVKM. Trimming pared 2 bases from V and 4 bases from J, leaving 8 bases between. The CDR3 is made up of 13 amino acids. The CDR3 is CASSLQGPYGYTF. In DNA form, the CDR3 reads TGTGCCAGCAGTTTACAGGGGCCCTATGGCTACACCTTC.

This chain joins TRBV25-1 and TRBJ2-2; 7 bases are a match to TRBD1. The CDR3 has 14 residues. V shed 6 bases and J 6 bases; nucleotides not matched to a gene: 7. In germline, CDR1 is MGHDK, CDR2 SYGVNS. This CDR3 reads CASSVHRGAGELFF. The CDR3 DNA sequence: TGTGCCAGCAGCGTACACAGGGGTGCCGGGGAGCTGTTTTTT.

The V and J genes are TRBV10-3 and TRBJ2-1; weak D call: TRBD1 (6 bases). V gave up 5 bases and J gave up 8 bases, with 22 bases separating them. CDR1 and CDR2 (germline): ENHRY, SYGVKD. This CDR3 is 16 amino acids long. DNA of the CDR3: TGTGCCATCAGTATGACTCCGGGGACACAAAGCGATGAGCAGTTCTTC. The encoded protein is CAISMTPGTQSDEQFF.

The CDR3 reads CASSPNGVGYNEQFF. The CDR3 DNA is TGTGCCAGCAGTCCCAACGGGGTTGGCTACAATGAGCAGTTCTTC. The J gene is TRBJ2-1, the V gene TRBV28, with a tentative D call TRBD2 (5 bases). The CDR3 is 15 residues long. Germline CDR1 is MDHEN and CDR2 is SYDVKM. V lost 5 bases to trimming and J lost 3 bases, with 14 bases between them.

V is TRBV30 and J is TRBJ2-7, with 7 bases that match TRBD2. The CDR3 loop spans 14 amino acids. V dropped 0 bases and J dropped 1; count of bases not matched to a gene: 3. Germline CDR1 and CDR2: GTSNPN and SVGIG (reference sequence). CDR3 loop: CAWSVPSGSYEQYF. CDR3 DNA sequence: TGTGCCTGGAGTGTCCCTAGCGGATCCTACGAGCAGTACTTC.

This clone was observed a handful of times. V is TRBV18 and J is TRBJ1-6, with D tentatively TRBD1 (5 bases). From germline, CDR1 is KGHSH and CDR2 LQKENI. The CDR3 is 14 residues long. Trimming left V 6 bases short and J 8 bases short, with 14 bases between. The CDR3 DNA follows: TGTGCCAGCTCTTCCGGGGGGTATGATTCACCCCTCCACTTT. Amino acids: CASSSGGYDSPLHF.

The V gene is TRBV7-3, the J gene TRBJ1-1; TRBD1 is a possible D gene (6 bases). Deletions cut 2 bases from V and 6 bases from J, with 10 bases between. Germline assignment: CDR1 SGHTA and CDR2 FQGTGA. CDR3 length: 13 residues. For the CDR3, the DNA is TGTGCCAGCAGCTTATCGGGGGCGGCTGAAGCTTTCTTT. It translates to CASSLSGAAEAFF.

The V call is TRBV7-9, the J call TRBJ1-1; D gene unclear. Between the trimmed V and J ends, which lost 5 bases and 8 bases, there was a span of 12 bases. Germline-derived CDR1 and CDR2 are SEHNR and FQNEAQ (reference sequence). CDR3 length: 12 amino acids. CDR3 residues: CASSERMSEAFF. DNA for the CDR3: TGTGCCAGCAGCGAAAGGATGTCGGAAGCTTTCTTT.

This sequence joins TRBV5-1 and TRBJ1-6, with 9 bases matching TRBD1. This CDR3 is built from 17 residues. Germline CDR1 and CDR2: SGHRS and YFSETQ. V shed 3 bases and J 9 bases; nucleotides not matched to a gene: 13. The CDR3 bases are TGCGCCAGCAGCTACAAGATGGGACAGGGCGACGGTTCACCCCTCCACTTT. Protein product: CASSYKMGQGDGSPLHF.

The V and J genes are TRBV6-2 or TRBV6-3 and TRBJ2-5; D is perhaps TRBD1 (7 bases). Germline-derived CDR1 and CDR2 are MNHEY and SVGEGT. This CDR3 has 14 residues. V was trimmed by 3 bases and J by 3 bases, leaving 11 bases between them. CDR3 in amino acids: CASSYQGGKETQYF. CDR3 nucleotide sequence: TGTGCCAGCAGTTATCAGGGGGGCAAAGAGACCCAGTACTTC.

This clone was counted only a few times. CDR3 residues: CATQRDQSNTGELFF. The CDR3 DNA reads TGCGCCACCCAGCGGGACCAATCGAACACCGGGGAGCTGTTTTTT. This rearrangement joins TRBV5-1 to TRBJ2-2; the match to TRBD2 covers 7 bases. Germline loops: CDR1 SGHRS, CDR2 YFSETQ. The V and J ends lost 9 bases and 0 bases, in that order; junction bases with no gene match: 8. The CDR3 runs 15 residues.

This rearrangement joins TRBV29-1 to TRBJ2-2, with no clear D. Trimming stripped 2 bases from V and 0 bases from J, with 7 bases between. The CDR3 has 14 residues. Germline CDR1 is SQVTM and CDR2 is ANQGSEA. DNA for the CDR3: TGCAGCGTTGAAACACATGCGAACACCGGGGAGCTGTTTTTT. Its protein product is CSVETHANTGELFF.

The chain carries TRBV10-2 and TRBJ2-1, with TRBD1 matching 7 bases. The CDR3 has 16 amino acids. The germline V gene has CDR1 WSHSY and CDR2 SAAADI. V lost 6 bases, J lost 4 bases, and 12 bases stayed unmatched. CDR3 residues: CASRPKGQTSYNEQFF. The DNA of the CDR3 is TGCGCCAGCAGACCTAAGGGACAGACTTCGTACAATGAGCAGTTCTTC.

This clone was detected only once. In nucleotides, the CDR3 is TGTGCCAGCAGCCAAAGCGGGTTAGGTATCGGAGAGACCCAGTACTTC. The encoded protein is CASSQSGLGIGETQYF. The chain is built from TRBV4-2 and TRBJ2-5; tentative D call: TRBD2 (6 bases). Per germline, CDR1 LGHNA and CDR2 YNFKEQ. The V end lost 2 bases, the J end lost 4 bases, and 17 bases lay between the germline ends. The CDR3 totals 16 residues.

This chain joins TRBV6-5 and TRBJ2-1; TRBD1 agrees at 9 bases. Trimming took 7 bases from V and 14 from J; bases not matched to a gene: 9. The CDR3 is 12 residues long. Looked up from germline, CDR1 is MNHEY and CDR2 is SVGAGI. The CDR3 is CASTITDRGKFF. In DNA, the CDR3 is TGTGCCAGCACTATAACAGACAGGGGGAAGTTCTTC.

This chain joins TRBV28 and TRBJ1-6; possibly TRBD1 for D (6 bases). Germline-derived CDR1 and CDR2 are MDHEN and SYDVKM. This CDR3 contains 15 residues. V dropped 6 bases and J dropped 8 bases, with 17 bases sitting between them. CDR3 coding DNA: TGTGCCAGCAGCCTCATGGGGGGCGGATATTCACCCCTCCACTTT. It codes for CASSLMGGGYSPLHF.